This note documents a single T cell receptor (beta chain) sequence. The sample belongs to a study of CD8+ T cells in alopecia areata. Overall study: Patients took tofacitinib for 6 to 18 months, followed by 6 drug-free months.

Sequencing templates came from extracted RNA that was reverse transcribed into cDNA. TCRdb keeps only in-frame clones here, not all; method: immunoSEQ multiplex PCR. This sample has over 120,000 clones, with approximately 49% found just once. Unmatched junction bases numbered 4, after V lost 7 bases and J lost 4 bases. Germline V lookup: CDR1 SQVTM, CDR2 ANQGSEA. CDR3 length equals 12 residues. The input for sequencing was CD4+ T cells sorted from blood, taken at week 0. This TCR came from a human donor with alopecia areata. This rearrangement joins TRBV29-1 to TRBJ2-1; 7 bases match TRBD2. The CDR3 loop reads CSAWTRYNEQFF. The CDR3 bases are TGCAGCGCCTGGACTAGGTACAATGAGCAGTTCTTC.